This T cell receptor (beta chain) was profiled in a study of T cell repertoires in cytomegalovirus infection. TCRdb called the reads again in MiXCR, with one record for every CDR3 protein. The sample shows approximately 590,000 distinct CDR3 sequences, roughly 42% of them seen only once. This clonotype has only a few counts. Antigen unknown. The TCR originated in a human donor in good health (CMV status not recorded). Some clones in this sample may be carry-over from other donors' samples. The material was cultured PBMCs, obtained from culture after CMV antigen stimulation.

The CDR3 DNA is TGTGCCAGCAGCTTAGTGGGCAGTTCTAATTCACCCCTCCACTTT. Its translation is CASSLVGSSNSPLHF. The chain employs TRBV7-2 and TRBJ1-6; D is unclear. The V end lost 1 base, the J end lost 6 bases, and 10 bases lay between the germline ends. This CDR3 contains 15 residues. CDR1 is SGHTA and CDR2 is FQGNSA in the germline V gene.